This T cell receptor beta chain was captured in a study of blood T cell repertoires in COVID-19. Across the study: The United States, Italy and Spain provided the acute and convalescent COVID-19 samples. PBMCs, B-cell-depleted T cells, or T cells provided the cDNA or gDNA that made up the material.

Original analysis: For nucleated cells, counts were estimated from reference gene primer amplification. TCRdb keeps only in-frame clones here, not all; method: immunoSEQ multiplex PCR. V, J and clone size reflect that table, while D and trimming were determined from the DNA. The sample holds 260,000 or so clones, around 83% seen once. This clone was picked up a small number of times. CDR1 is MNHEY and CDR2 is SVGEGT in the germline V gene. V shed 0 bases and J shed 4 bases, with 15 bases lying between them. CDR3 length: 16 amino acids. The sample consisted of peripheral blood. The TCR originated in a man at least 80 years old with acute or convalescent COVID-19. V gene TRBV6-2 or TRBV6-3 combines with J gene TRBJ1-1; D remains unclear. The CDR3 sequence is CASSYSAGGVGTEAFF. The CDR3 DNA reads TGTGCCAGCAGTTACTCCGCAGGAGGAGTCGGCACTGAAGCTTTCTTT.